These 13 T cell receptor beta chains were sequenced from one sample in a study of shared clonotypes between healthy human individuals. Repertoires were generated with immunoSEQ multiplex PCR, while TCRdb's copy carries only in-frame clones and drops some. The table has over 300,000 clones, around 86% seen once. Sequencing was carried out using memory CD8+ T cells sorted from blood. Sample subset: CD45RO+ cells pooled with CCR7-negative TemRA cells. These receptor sequences come from a man aged 18 to 29 in good health.

This chain connects TRBV4-2 to TRBJ2-5; D is uncertain. CDR3 length: 13 amino acids. CDR1 and CDR2 (germline): LGHNA, YNFKEQ. V was shortened by 6 bases and J by 5 bases, with 13 bases between the two germline ends. CDR3 in amino acids: CASSLVIRETQYF. The CDR3 DNA sequence: TGTGCCAGCAGTCTTGTTATTAGGGAGACCCAGTACTTC.

The J gene is TRBJ2-1, the V gene TRBV4-1, with 11 bases aligning to TRBD2. This CDR3 comprises 16 residues. Per germline, CDR1 MGHRA and CDR2 YSYEKL. V shed 1 base and J 10 bases; nucleotides not matched to a gene: 9. CDR3 loop: CASSQVSRLAGREQFF. DNA for the CDR3: TGCGCCAGCAGCCAAGTTTCGCGACTAGCGGGACGAGAGCAGTTCTTC.

This rearrangement joins TRBV10-1 to TRBJ2-1; D is perhaps TRBD1 (5 bases). Trimming pared 2 bases from V and 8 bases from J, leaving 16 bases between. CDR3 length equals 15 residues. Germline-derived CDR1 and CDR2 are WNHNN and SYGVQD (reference sequence). The CDR3 region is CASSEEKGLFDEQFF. CDR3 coding DNA: TGCGCCAGCAGTGAGGAGAAGGGGCTCTTCGATGAGCAGTTCTTC.

The chain combines TRBV4-1 with TRBJ2-1; no clear D. Trimming shortened V by 1 base and J by 7 bases, and 14 bases separated the two germline ends. The CDR3 consists of 15 residues. The germline gives CDR1 MGHRA, CDR2 YSYEKL. CDR3 in DNA: TGCGCCAGCAGCCAAGGGCCCGGGCCTCTGAATGAGCAGTTCTTC. Its protein product is CASSQGPGPLNEQFF.

The V call is TRBV4-1, the J call TRBJ2-2, with 8 bases aligning to TRBD1. Germline trimming cut 0 bases from V and 5 bases from J; bases unmatched to any gene: 11. Germline values: CDR1 MGHRA, CDR2 YSYEKL. CDR3 size: 18 residues. For the CDR3, the DNA is TGCGCCAGCAGCCAAGATTTGTTGAGACAGGGGATAACCGGGGAGCTGTTTTTT. Translated: CASSQDLLRQGITGELFF.

The rearrangement joins TRBV6-1 to TRBJ2-5, with D maybe TRBD2 (5 bases). The V and J ends lost 1 base and 4 bases respectively, with 13 bases between them. The germline V gene encodes CDR1 MNHNS and CDR2 SASEGT. This CDR3 comprises 15 residues. The CDR3, as DNA: TGTGCCAGCAGTGAAGATCGAGCCCGGGGAGAGACCCAGTACTTC. Translating it yields CASSEDRARGETQYF.

This chain connects TRBV7-9 to TRBJ1-3, with D perhaps TRBD1 (5 bases). This CDR3 is 15 amino acids long. Germline assignment: CDR1 SEHNR and CDR2 FQNEAQ (reference sequence). The V end lost 1 base, the J end lost 2 bases, and 9 bases lay between the germline ends. CDR3 DNA sequence: TGTGCCAGCAGCTTAGGACCAGGGACTGGAAACACCATATATTTT. As protein: CASSLGPGTGNTIYF.

This clone was seen a single time. The rearrangement joins TRBV27 to TRBJ2-1; 7 nucleotides agree with TRBD1. V lost 5 bases to trimming and J lost 2 bases; unmatched junction nucleotides: 9. CDR1 is MNHEY and CDR2 is SMNVEV in the germline V gene (reference sequence). This CDR3 is 16 amino acids long. The CDR3 DNA reads as TGTGCCAGCAGTCCCCTCCGCGACAGGGCCTACAATGAGCAGTTCTTC. This gives the protein CASSPLRDRAYNEQFF.

Remarks on this clone: The sample has other DNA sequences that encode this CDR3 too. V is TRBV9 and J is TRBJ2-5, with D maybe TRBD2 (6 bases). Germline V gives CDR1 SGDLS, CDR2 YYNGEE. The V end was cut by 0 bases, the J end by 5 bases, with 11 bases between. This CDR3 region has 14 residues. The CDR3 bases are TGTGCCAGCAGCGTAGACGGGAGTGTGGAGACCCAGTACTTC. It specifies CASSVDGSVETQYF.

This chain joins TRBV9 and TRBJ2-3, with 7 bases lining up with TRBD2. Germline V gene sequence: CDR1 SGDLS, CDR2 YYNGEE. After removal of 0 bases from V and 0 bases from J, the junction contained 4 bases not matched to a gene. There are 16 residues in the CDR3. CDR3 nucleotides: TGTGCCAGCAGCGTAGGTGGTAGCGGGAGCACAGATACGCAGTATTTT. Protein sequence: CASSVGGSGSTDTQYF.

V usage is TRBV6-5 and J usage is TRBJ1-1; D not resolved. This CDR3 is built from 14 residues. Germline-derived CDR1 and CDR2 are MNHEY and SVGAGI. V lost 4 bases to trimming and J lost 7 bases, with 16 bases between them. Here the CDR3 reads CASSSEGGIFEAFF. The CDR3 region has the DNA TGTGCCAGCAGTTCCGAAGGAGGAATTTTTGAAGCTTTCTTT.

V usage is TRBV19 and J usage is TRBJ2-7; 8 bases are a match to TRBD2. Germline CDR1 reads LNHDA; CDR2 reads SQIVND (reference sequence). There are 15 residues in the CDR3. V shed 1 base and J 3 bases; nucleotides not matched to a gene: 5. For the CDR3, the DNA is TGTGCCAGTAGTATAGGGCTAGCGGGCCACTACGAGCAGTACTTC. It is translated as CASSIGLAGHYEQYF.

This clone was observed once. The rearrangement uses TRBV11-2 and TRBJ2-5; D remains unclear. Germline assignment: CDR1 SGHAT and CDR2 FQNNGV. The CDR3 covers 15 residues. V was pared by 2 bases and J by 0 bases, with 10 bases between. The CDR3 protein is CASSLTVGNQETQYF. The DNA for the CDR3 is TGTGCCAGCAGCTTAACTGTCGGAAACCAAGAGACCCAGTACTTC.